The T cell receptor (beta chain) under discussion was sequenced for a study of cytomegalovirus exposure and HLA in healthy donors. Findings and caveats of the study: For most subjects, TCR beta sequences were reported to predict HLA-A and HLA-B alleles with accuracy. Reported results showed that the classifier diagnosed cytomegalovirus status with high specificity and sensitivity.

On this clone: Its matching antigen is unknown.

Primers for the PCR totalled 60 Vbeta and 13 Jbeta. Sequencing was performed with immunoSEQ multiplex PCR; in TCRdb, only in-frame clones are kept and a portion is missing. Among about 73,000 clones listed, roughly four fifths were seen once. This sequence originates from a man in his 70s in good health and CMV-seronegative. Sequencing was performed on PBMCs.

The CDR3 sequence is CASSTLAGGRSYEQYF. The CDR3 DNA reads TGTGCCAGCAGCACACTAGCGGGGGGGCGTTCCTACGAGCAGTACTTC. J is TRBJ2-7 and V is TRBV7-2, with TRBD2 identical over 13 bases. The junction had 5 bases not matched to a gene; V was cut back by 5 bases and J by 1 base. In germline, CDR1 is SGHTA, CDR2 FQGNSA. This CDR3 is built from 16 residues.